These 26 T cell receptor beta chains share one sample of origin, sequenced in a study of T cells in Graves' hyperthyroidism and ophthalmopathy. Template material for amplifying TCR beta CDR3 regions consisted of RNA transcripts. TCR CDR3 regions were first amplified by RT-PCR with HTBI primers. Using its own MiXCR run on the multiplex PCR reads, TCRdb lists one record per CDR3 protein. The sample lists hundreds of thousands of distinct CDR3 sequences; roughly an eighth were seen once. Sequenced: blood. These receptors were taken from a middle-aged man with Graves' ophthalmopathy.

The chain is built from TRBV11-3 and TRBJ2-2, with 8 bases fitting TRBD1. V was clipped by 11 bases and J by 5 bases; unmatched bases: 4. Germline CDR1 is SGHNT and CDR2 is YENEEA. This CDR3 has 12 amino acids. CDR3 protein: CAGGQGTGELFF. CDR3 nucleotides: TGTGCCGGTGGACAGGGTACCGGGGAGCTGTTTTTT.

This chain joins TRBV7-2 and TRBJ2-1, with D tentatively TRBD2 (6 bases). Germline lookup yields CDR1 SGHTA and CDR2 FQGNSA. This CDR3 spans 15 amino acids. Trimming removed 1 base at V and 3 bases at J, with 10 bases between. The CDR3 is CASSLVAEHYNEQFF. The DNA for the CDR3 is TGTGCCAGCAGCTTAGTAGCGGAGCACTACAATGAGCAGTTCTTC.

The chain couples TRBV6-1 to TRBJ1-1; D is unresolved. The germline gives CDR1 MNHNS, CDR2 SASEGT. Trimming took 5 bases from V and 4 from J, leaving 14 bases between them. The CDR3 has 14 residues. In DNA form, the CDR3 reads TGTGCCAGCAGTAGGACCGGCCGATCCACTGAAGCTTTCTTT. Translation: CASSRTGRSTEAFF.

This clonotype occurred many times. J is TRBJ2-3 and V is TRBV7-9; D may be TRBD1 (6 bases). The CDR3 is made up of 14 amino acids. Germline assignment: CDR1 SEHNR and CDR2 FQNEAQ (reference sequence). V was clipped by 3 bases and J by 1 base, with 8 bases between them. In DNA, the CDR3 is TGTGCCAGCAGCTTTTCAGGGGGCACAGATACGCAGTATTTT. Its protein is CASSFSGGTDTQYF.

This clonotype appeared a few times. CDR3 DNA: TGTGCCTGGAGTTCCGGACTATACACCGGGGAGCTGTTTTTT. It encodes CAWSSGLYTGELFF. This chain uses TRBV30 with TRBJ2-2, with D maybe TRBD2 (6 bases). The CDR3 totals 14 residues. Germline V gene lookup returns CDR1 GTSNPN and CDR2 SVGIG (reference sequence). Between the trimmed V and J ends, which lost 2 bases and 3 bases, there was a span of 10 bases.

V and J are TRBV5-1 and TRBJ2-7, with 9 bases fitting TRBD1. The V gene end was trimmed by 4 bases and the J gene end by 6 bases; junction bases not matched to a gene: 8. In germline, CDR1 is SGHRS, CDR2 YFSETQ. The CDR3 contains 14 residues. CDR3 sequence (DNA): TGCGCCAGCAGCAGGCCGGGACAGGGCCGCGAGCAGTACTTC. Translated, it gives CASSRPGQGREQYF.

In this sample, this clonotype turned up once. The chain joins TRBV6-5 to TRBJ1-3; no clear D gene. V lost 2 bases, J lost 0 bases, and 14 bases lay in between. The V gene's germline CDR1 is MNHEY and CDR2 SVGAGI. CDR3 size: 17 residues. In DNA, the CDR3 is TGTGCCAGCAGTTACCGGGGTCTTCGGAGCTCTGGAAACACCATATATTTT. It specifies CASSYRGLRSSGNTIYF.

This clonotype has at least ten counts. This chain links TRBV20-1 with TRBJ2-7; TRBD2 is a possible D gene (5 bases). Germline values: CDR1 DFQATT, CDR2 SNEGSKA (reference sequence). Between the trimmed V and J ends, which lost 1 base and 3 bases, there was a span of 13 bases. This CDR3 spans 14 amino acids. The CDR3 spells CSARVYRLNYEQYF. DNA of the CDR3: TGCAGTGCTAGAGTCTACAGACTAAACTACGAGCAGTACTTC.

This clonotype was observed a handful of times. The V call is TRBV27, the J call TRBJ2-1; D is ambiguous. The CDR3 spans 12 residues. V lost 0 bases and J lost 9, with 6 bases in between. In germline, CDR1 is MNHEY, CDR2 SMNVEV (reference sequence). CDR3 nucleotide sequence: TGTGCCAGCAGTTTATCAAGGTCTGAGCAGTTCTTC. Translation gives CASSLSRSEQFF.

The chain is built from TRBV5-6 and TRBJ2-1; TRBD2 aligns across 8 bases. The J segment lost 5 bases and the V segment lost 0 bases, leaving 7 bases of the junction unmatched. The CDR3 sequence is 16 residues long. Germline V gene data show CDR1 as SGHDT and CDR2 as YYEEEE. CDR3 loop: CASSLGREGHDNEQFF. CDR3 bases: TGTGCCAGCAGCTTGGGACGGGAGGGCCATGACAATGAGCAGTTCTTC.

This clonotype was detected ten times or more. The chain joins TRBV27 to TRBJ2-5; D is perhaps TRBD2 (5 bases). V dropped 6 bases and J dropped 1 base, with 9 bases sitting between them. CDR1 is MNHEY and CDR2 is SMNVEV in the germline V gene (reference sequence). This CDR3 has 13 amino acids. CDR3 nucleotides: TGTGCCAGCAGCGGAGGTCCCCAAGAGACCCAGTACTTC. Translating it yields CASSGGPQETQYF.

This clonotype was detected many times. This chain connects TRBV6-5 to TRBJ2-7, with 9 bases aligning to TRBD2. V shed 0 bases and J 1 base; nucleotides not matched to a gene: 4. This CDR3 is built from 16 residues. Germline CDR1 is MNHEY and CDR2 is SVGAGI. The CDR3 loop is CASSYSASGISYEQYF. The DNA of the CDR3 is TGTGCCAGCAGTTACTCGGCTAGCGGGATATCCTACGAGCAGTACTTC.

The chain's CDR3 is CASSPALGSPLHF. The CDR3 region has the DNA TGTGCCAGCAGCCCCGCTCTAGGATCACCCCTCCACTTT. The chain links TRBV3-1 to TRBJ1-6, with no clear D. Germline CDR1 reads LGHDT; CDR2 reads YNNKEL (reference sequence). The CDR3 loop spans 13 amino acids. V was trimmed by 4 bases and J by 10 bases, leaving 11 bases between them. Full variable domain (missing parts from reference TRBV3-1 and TRBJ1-6): DTAVSQTPKYLVTQMGNDKSIKCEQNLGHDTMYWYKQDSKKFLKIMFSYNNKELIINETVPNRFSPKSPDKAHLNLHINSLELGDSAVYFCASSPALGSPLHFGNGTRLTVT.

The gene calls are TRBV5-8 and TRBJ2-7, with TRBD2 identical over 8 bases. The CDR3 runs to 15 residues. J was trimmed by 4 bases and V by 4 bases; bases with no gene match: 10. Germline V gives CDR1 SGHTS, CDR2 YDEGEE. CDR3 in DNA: TGTGCCAGCAGCGAAACCGGGACTAGAGGATACGAGCAGTACTTC. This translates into CASSETGTRGYEQYF.

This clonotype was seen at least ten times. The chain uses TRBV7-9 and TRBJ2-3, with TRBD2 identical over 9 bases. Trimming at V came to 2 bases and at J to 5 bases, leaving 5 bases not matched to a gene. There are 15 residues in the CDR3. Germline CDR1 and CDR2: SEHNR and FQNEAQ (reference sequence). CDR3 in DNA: TGTGCCAGCAGCTTAATAGCGGGAGATTTAGATACGCAGTATTTT. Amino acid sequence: CASSLIAGDLDTQYF.

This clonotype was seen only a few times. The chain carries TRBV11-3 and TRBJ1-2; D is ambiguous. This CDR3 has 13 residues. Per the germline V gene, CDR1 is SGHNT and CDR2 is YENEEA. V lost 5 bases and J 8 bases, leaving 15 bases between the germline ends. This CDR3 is CASSPLNGVGYTF. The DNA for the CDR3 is TGTGCCAGCAGCCCCCTTAATGGGGTCGGCTACACCTTC.

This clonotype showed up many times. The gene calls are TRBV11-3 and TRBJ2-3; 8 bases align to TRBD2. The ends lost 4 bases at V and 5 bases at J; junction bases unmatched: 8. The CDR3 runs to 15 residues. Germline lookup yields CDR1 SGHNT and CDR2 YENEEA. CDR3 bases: TGTGCCAGCAGCTCTAGGGCGGGGGGCGGAGATACGCAGTATTTT. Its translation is CASSSRAGGGDTQYF.

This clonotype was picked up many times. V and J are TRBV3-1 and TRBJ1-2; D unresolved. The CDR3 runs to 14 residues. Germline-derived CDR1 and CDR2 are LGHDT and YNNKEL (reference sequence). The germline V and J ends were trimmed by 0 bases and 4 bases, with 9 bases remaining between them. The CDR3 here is CASSQDLRIYGYTF. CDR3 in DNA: TGTGCCAGCAGCCAAGATTTACGGATCTATGGCTACACCTTC.

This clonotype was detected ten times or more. Here the CDR3 DNA reads TGTGCCTGGACATCAGCTTATAATTCACCCCTCCACTTT. It translates to CAWTSAYNSPLHF. The chain employs TRBV30 and TRBJ1-6; no clear D gene. V was trimmed by 4 bases and J by 4 bases, leaving 8 bases between them. CDR1 and CDR2 (germline): GTSNPN, SVGIG (reference sequence). The CDR3 extends over 13 amino acids.

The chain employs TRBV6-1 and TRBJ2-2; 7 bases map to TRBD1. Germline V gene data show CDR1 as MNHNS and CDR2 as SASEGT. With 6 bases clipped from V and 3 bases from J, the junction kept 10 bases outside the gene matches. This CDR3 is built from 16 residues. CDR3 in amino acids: CASSNRQGTDTGELFF. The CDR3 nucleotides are TGTGCCAGCAGCAACAGACAGGGTACGGACACCGGGGAGCTGTTTTTT.

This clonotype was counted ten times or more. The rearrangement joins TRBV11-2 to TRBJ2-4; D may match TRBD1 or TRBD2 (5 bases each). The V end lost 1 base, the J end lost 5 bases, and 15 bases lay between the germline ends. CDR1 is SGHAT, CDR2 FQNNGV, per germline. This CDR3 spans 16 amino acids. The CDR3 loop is CASSLGGNWIENIQYF. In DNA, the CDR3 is TGTGCCAGCAGCTTAGGGGGGAATTGGATCGAAAACATTCAGTACTTC. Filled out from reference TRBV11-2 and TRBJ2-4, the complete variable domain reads EAGVAQSPRYKIIEKRQSVAFWCNPISGHATLYWYQQILGQGPKLLIQFQNNGVVDDSQLPKDRFSAERLKGVDSTLKIQPAKLEDSAVYLCASSLGGNWIENIQYFGAGTRLSVL.

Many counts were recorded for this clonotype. Here the CDR3 DNA reads TGTGCCAGCAGCTTAATGGACGGTCCGCAGTATTTT. Amino acids: CASSLMDGPQYF. This chain uses TRBV7-9 with TRBJ2-3; no clear D gene. Germline lookup yields CDR1 SEHNR and CDR2 FQNEAQ (reference sequence). This CDR3 contains 12 residues. The V and J ends lost 2 bases and 10 bases respectively, with 10 bases between them.

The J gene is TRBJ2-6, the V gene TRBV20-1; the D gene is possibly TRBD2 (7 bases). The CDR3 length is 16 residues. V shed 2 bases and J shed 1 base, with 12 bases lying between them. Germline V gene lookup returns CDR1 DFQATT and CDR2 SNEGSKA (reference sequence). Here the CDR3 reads CSARRGGPSGANVLTF. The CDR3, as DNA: TGCAGTGCTAGAAGGGGGGGACCGTCTGGGGCCAACGTCCTGACTTTC.

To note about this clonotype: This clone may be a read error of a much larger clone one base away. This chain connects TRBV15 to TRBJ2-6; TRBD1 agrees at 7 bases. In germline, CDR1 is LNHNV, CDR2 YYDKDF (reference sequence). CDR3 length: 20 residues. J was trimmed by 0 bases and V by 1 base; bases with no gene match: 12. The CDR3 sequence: CATSRGGRGGLASGANVLTF. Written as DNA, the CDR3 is TGTGCCACCAGCAGAGGGGGAAGAGGGGGCCTAGCCTCTGGGGCCAACGTCCTGACTTTC.

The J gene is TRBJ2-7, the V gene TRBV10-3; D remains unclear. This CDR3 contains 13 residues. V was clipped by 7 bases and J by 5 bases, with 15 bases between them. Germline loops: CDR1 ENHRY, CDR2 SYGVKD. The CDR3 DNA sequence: TGTGCCATCACCCACTCGGGCGCGGACGAGCAGTACTTC. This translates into CAITHSGADEQYF.

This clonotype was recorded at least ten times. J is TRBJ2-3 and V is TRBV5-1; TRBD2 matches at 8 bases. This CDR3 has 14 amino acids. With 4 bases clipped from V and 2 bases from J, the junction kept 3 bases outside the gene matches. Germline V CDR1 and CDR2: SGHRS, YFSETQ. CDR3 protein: CASSKTSVTDTQYF. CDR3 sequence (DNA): TGCGCCAGCAGCAAGACTAGCGTCACAGATACGCAGTATTTT.